The 21 T cell receptor beta chains given below trace back to one sample, sequenced in a study of human T cells and chemical hapten exposure. Specified time point: patch test 2, 6 weeks after DPC sensitization. The treatment was: therapeutic diphenylcyclopropenone sensitization with weekly scalp DPC. Using its own MiXCR run on the RACE reads, TCRdb lists one record per CDR3 protein. The sample has some 100,000 distinct CDR3 sequences; around 9.3% are singletons. The sample in question was whole blood, obtained in connection with sensitization to the hapten diphenylcyclopropenone (DPC). The receptors come from a woman aged 40 to 55 with alopecia areata. Some clones in this sample may be carry-over from other donors' samples.

This clonotype was detected only a few times. The CDR3 here is CASSLRADASYNEQFF. CDR3 DNA sequence: TGTGCCAGCAGCTTAAGAGCGGACGCCTCCTACAATGAGCAGTTCTTC. The chain joins TRBV11-2 to TRBJ2-1, with a possible D match to TRBD2 (5 bases). The V gene's germline CDR1 is SGHAT and CDR2 FQNNGV. V lost 2 bases to trimming and J lost 0 bases, with 11 bases between them. This CDR3 has 16 amino acids.

CDR3 sequence: CASTDDMGQPQHF. CDR3 DNA sequence: TGTGCCAGCACCGACGACATGGGTCAGCCCCAGCATTTT. V gene TRBV12-3 or TRBV12-4 combines with J gene TRBJ1-5; D not certain. Trimming removed 7 bases at V and 6 bases at J, with 13 bases between. The CDR3 spans 13 residues.

This chain connects TRBV20-1 to TRBJ2-2; D may be TRBD1 or TRBD2 (5 bases each). Trimming removed 3 bases at V and 4 bases at J, with 24 bases between. CDR1 is DFQATT and CDR2 is SNEGSKA in the germline V gene (reference sequence). The CDR3 totals 18 residues. CDR3 in DNA: TGCAGTGCTAGGGGTCAGCTTGGGGGAACCGCCGGCACCGGGGAGCTGTTTTTT. Translating gives CSARGQLGGTAGTGELFF.

This clonotype has just a few counts. The rearrangement joins TRBV6-5 to TRBJ2-2; 8 bases line up with TRBD1. The CDR3 consists of 16 residues. CDR1 MNHEY and CDR2 SVGAGI come from the germline V gene. The J segment lost 2 bases and the V segment lost 4 bases, leaving 6 bases of the junction unmatched. CDR3: CASSSLTGANTGELFF. CDR3 in DNA: TGTGCCAGCAGTTCCTTGACAGGGGCAAACACCGGGGAGCTGTTTTTT.

The table lists this clonotype with a few counts. The chain uses TRBV20-1 and TRBJ2-7; D uncertain. This CDR3 contains 13 residues. Trimming left V 2 bases short and J 0 bases short, with 8 bases between. Germline V gene sequence: CDR1 DFQATT, CDR2 SNEGSKA (reference sequence). The CDR3 DNA is TGCAGTGCTAGAACAGACTTCTCCTACGAGCAGTACTTC. The encoded protein is CSARTDFSYEQYF.

There are many counts of this clonotype. V usage is TRBV6-2 or TRBV6-3 and J usage is TRBJ2-2; weak D call: TRBD1 (6 bases). Trimming shortened V by 5 bases and J by 1 base, and 14 bases separated the two germline ends. CDR3 length: 16 amino acids. Germline loops: CDR1 MNHEY, CDR2 SVGEGT. In DNA form, the CDR3 reads TGTGCCAGCAGTGCACCCGAGACAGGGAACACCGGGGAGCTGTTTTTT. Protein: CASSAPETGNTGELFF.

This clonotype was counted only a few times. V and J are TRBV28 and TRBJ1-4, with D hard to call. The germline V and J ends were trimmed by 4 bases and 3 bases, with 15 bases remaining between them. The length of the CDR3 is 16 residues. CDR1 MDHEN and CDR2 SYDVKM come from the germline V gene. The CDR3 protein is CASSSSGGVANEKLFF. CDR3 in DNA: TGTGCCAGCAGTTCGAGTGGCGGGGTAGCTAATGAAAAACTGTTTTTT.

The table lists this clonotype with many counts. This chain connects TRBV7-8 to TRBJ1-2; TRBD1 aligns across 11 bases. The CDR3 is made up of 15 amino acids. Germline CDR1 reads SGHVS; CDR2 reads FQNEAQ. V shed 3 bases and J 5 bases; nucleotides not matched to a gene: 5. CDR3 region: CASSLGTGGLYGYTF. The CDR3 region has the DNA TGTGCCAGCAGCTTGGGGACAGGGGGTCTGTATGGCTACACCTTC.

This clonotype turned up a few times. V and J are TRBV7-8 and TRBJ2-3; D remains unclear. Germline CDR1 reads SGHVS; CDR2 reads FQNEAQ. The V and J ends lost 5 bases and 2 bases respectively, with 14 bases between them. The CDR3 runs to 15 residues. The CDR3 sequence: CASSQIAGNTDTQYF. Written as DNA, the CDR3 is TGTGCCAGCAGCCAAATTGCCGGCAACACAGATACGCAGTATTTT.

CDR3 protein: CASSGAPSTGELFF. The CDR3 DNA is TGTGCCAGCTCGGGGGCACCGAGCACCGGGGAGCTGTTTTTT. The V and J genes are TRBV6-5 and TRBJ2-2; D might be TRBD1 or TRBD2, each matching 6 bases. Germline CDR1 MNHEY, CDR2 SVGAGI. Trimming took 8 bases from V and 4 from J, leaving 14 bases between them. This CDR3 is built from 14 residues.

This clonotype occurred many times. The CDR3 DNA is TGTGCCAGCAGCTGGGCCAACGGGGGTGCTAGCACAGATACGCAGTATTTT. This sequence encodes CASSWANGGASTDTQYF. The V call is TRBV21-1, the J call TRBJ2-3; the table gives TRBD2 as D, unverified against the DNA. TRBV21-1 is listed as a pseudogene. CDR3 length: 17 residues.

In this sample, this clonotype turned up a few times. The V call is TRBV21-1, the J call TRBJ2-6; TRBD1 is the table's D call, not checked against the DNA. TRBV21-1 is described as a pseudogene. The length of the CDR3 is 16 residues. Here the CDR3 DNA reads TGTGCCAGCCTGGGGAAGGGGACCTCTGGGGCCAACGTCCTGACTTTC. Translation gives CASLGKGTSGANVLTF.

In this sample, this clonotype turned up once. The chain joins TRBV27 to TRBJ2-3; 9 nucleotides align to TRBD2. The germline V gene encodes CDR1 MNHEY and CDR2 SMNVEV (reference sequence). V was pared by 6 bases and J by 7 bases, with 8 bases of the junction left unmatched. The CDR3 totals 14 residues. DNA of the CDR3: TGTGCCAGCAGCCGAAGCGGGAGGATTAATACGCAGTATTTT. Its protein is CASSRSGRINTQYF.

This clonotype was observed many times. The rearrangement links TRBV29-1 to TRBJ2-3; the D is unclear. V dropped 3 bases and J dropped 4 bases, with 8 bases sitting between them. There are 12 residues in the CDR3. Germline lookup yields CDR1 SQVTM and CDR2 ANQGSEA. CDR3 region: CSVEFPADTQYF. The CDR3 region has the DNA TGCAGCGTTGAGTTCCCCGCAGATACGCAGTATTTT.

The CDR3 spells CASSSGGRAYGYTF. The CDR3 DNA reads as TGTGCCAGCTCGTCGGGGGGGCGCGCCTATGGCTACACCTTC. The chain links TRBV28 to TRBJ1-2; tentatively, D is TRBD1 (6 bases). From germline, CDR1 is MDHEN and CDR2 SYDVKM. Trimming shortened V by 8 bases and J by 4 bases, and 17 bases separated the two germline ends. CDR3 length: 14 amino acids.

This clonotype was picked up a small number of times. The rearrangement links TRBV11-2 to TRBJ2-3; TRBD2 aligns across 7 bases. V lost 3 bases to trimming and J lost 6 bases; unmatched junction nucleotides: 6. The CDR3 length is 14 residues. Germline values: CDR1 SGHAT, CDR2 FQNNGV. DNA for the CDR3: TGTGCCAGCAGCTTTGTGGCGGGAGCGGATACGCAGTATTTT. It specifies CASSFVAGADTQYF. The complete variable domain, with remaining parts taken from reference TRBV11-2 and TRBJ2-3, reads EAGVAQSPRYKIIEKRQSVAFWCNPISGHATLYWYQQILGQGPKLLIQFQNNGVVDDSQLPKDRFSAERLKGVDSTLKIQPAKLEDSAVYLCASSFVAGADTQYFGPGTRLTVL.

CDR3 coding DNA: TGTGCCAGCAGTACCTTTAAGGCAGGGACTGGAAACACCATATATTTT. Its protein product is CASSTFKAGTGNTIYF. The chain has TRBV28 and TRBJ1-3; tentatively, D is TRBD1 (5 bases). This CDR3 has 16 amino acids. With 5 bases removed from V and 2 bases from J, the gap between germline ends came to 16 bases. Per the germline V gene, CDR1 is MDHEN and CDR2 is SYDVKM.

This clonotype came up a few times. The J gene is TRBJ2-4, the V gene TRBV2; D remains ambiguous. Per the germline V gene, CDR1 is SNHLY and CDR2 is FYNNEI. The V gene lost 4 bases and the J gene lost 3 bases, with 4 bases spanning the gap. This CDR3 has 12 amino acids. The CDR3 here is CASSVVKNIQYF. For the CDR3, the DNA is TGTGCCAGCAGTGTAGTCAAAAACATTCAGTACTTC.

This chain connects TRBV9 to TRBJ2-2; TRBD1 matches at 10 bases. In germline, CDR1 is SGDLS, CDR2 YYNGEE. With 3 bases clipped from V and 6 bases from J, the junction kept 5 bases outside the gene matches. There are 15 residues in the CDR3. CDR3 protein: CASSEGDRGSGELFF. The CDR3 DNA is TGTGCCAGCAGCGAAGGGGACAGGGGATCCGGGGAGCTGTTTTTT.

Only a few counts were recorded for this clonotype. V gene TRBV7-9 combines with J gene TRBJ1-5; TRBD1 is a possible D gene (6 bases). The V end lost 5 bases, the J end lost 1 base, and 12 bases lay between the germline ends. The CDR3 is 15 amino acids. Germline CDR1 and CDR2: SEHNR and FQNEAQ (reference sequence). Here the CDR3 reads CASSLQGGSNQPQHF. CDR3 sequence (DNA): TGTGCCAGCAGCCTACAGGGCGGCAGCAATCAGCCCCAGCATTTT.

This clonotype has just a few counts. The CDR3 bases are TGTGCCAGCAGCAGGACAGTCATGGCTAACTATGGCTACACCTTC. Encoded protein: CASSRTVMANYGYTF. The rearrangement links TRBV6-5 to TRBJ1-2, with a weak D call TRBD1 (6 bases). CDR1 is MNHEY, CDR2 SVGAGI, per germline. This CDR3 comprises 15 residues. The germline V and J ends were trimmed by 6 bases and 0 bases, with 14 bases remaining between them.